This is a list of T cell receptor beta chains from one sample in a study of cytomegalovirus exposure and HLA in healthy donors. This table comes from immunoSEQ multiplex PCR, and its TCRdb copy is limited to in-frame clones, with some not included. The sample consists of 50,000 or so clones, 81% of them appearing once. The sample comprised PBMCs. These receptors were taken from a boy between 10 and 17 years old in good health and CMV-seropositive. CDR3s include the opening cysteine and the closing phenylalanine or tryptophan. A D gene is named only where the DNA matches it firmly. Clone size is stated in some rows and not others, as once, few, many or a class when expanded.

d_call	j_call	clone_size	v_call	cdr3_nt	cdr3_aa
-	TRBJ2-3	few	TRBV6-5	TGTGCCAGCAGGGCTGCTCGGAAGGCGGCAGATACGCAGTATTTT	CASRAARKAADTQYF
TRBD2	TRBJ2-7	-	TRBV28	TGTGCCAGCAGTGAGAGCGGGGGGCAATCCTACGAGCAGTACTTC	CASSESGGQSYEQYF
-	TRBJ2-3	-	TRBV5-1	TGCGCCAGCAGTCTCGGGGGGCCTACCTACGATACGCAGTATTTT	CASSLGGPTYDTQYF
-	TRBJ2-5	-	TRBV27	TGTGCCAGCAGTTTTGGGCAGCCTATTGCGACCCAGTACTTC	CASSFGQPIATQYF
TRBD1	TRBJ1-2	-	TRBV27	TGTGCCAGCAGTTCGGGGGACAGGGTAAGGAACTATGGCTACACCTTC	CASSSGDRVRNYGYTF
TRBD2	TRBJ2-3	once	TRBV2	TGTGCCAGCACGGTCCTAGCGGGGGGATTGGCAGATACGCAGTATTTT	CASTVLAGGLADTQYF
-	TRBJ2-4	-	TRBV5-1	TGCGCCAGCAGCTTGGGTAGCGGACTAGCCAAAAACATTCAGTACTTC	CASSLGSGLAKNIQYF
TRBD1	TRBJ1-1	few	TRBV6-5	TGTGCCAGCAGTTACTCGACAGGGGGATACACTGAAGCTTTCTTT	CASSYSTGGYTEAFF
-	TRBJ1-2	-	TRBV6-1	TGTGCCAGCAGTGTAAAGGAAAAGGGGGGCTACACCTTC	CASSVKEKGGYTF
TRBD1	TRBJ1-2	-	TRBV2	TGTGCCAGCAGTTACCGGGACAGATCGGGCTACACCTTC	CASSYRDRSGYTF
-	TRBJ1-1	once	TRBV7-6	TGTGCCAGCAGCTCGACCGGGACACGGAATGAAGCTTTCTTT	CASSSTGTRNEAFF
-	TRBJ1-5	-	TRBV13	TGTGCCAGCAGCTGGAAGCGGGGCAATCAGCCCCAGCATTTT	CASSWKRGNQPQHF
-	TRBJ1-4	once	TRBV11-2	TGTGCCAGCAGCTTACAGGGCGCCAAAAATGAAAAACTGTTTTTT	CASSLQGAKNEKLFF
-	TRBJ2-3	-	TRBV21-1	TGTGCCAGCAGCAAACCCCTGAAAAGTCGCAGGAAGTATTTT	CASSKPLKSRRKYF
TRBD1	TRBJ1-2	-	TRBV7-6	TGTGCCAGCAGCTTAGTTCAAATAGTGGGGACAGGGTTTGGCTACACCTTC	CASSLVQIVGTGFGYTF
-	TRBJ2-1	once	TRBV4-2	TGTGCCAGCAGCCAAGATGCGGGGAGTGAGCAGTTCTTC	CASSQDAGSEQFF
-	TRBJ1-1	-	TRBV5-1	TGCGCCAGCAGCTTGGATGTTTTTCTCCAGGGCGAGATGAACACTGAAGCTTTCTTT	CASSLDVFLQGEMNTEAFF
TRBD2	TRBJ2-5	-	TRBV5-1	TGCGCCAGCACCTCTCGAGGAGGGACTAGCGGGGGAACGCCGGGAGAGACCCAGTACTTC	CASTSRGGTSGGTPGETQYF
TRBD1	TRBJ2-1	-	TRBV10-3	TGTGCCATCAGTGGGGGACAGGGGACGTTCTTC	CAISGGQGTFF
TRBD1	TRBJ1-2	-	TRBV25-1	TGTGCCAGCAGTGACCGGTCTGCGGGACAGTACTATGGCTACACCTTC	CASSDRSAGQYYGYTF
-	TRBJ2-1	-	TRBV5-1	TGCGCCAGCAGCCTAGAAGGACTCTACAATGAGCAGTTCTTC	CASSLEGLYNEQFF
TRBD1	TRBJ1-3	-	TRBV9	TGTGCCAGCAGCCGTCCAGGGGGCGCATCGAACACCATATATTTT	CASSRPGGASNTIYF
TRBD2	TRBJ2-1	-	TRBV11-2	TGTGCCAGCAAGCGAGGACTAGCGGCCTCCCTCAGGGGTGAGCAGTTCTTC	CASKRGLAASLRGEQFF
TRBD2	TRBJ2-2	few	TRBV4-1	TGCGCCAGCAGCCAAGAGGGGGGGACCGGGGAGCTGTTTTTT	CASSQEGGTGELFF
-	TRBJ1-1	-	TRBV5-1	TGCGCCAGCCGCAAAGGAGGGGCTATGAACACTGAAGCTTTCTTT	CASRKGGAMNTEAFF
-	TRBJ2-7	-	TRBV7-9	TGTGCCAGCAGCCAACAGGGTCACCTCTCCTACGAGCAGTACTTC	CASSQQGHLSYEQYF
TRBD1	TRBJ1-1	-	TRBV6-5	TGTGCCAGCTGGGGACAGGGGGACACTGAAGCTTTCTTT	CASWGQGDTEAFF
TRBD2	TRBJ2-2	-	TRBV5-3	TGTGCCAGAAGCTTGGCACTAGCGGGGGACACCGGGGAGCTGTTTTTT	CARSLALAGDTGELFF
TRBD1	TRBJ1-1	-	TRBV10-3	TGTGCCATCCAAACCGCACAGGGGGCAGGAGGCACTGAAGCTTTCTTT	CAIQTAQGAGGTEAFF
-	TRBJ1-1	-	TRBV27	TGTGCCAGCACCAAATCAGGGCGAACTGAAGCTTTCTTT	CASTKSGRTEAFF
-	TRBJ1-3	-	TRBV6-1	TGTGCCACAGGACAGTTGTTTCTAACAGGAAACACCATATATTTT	CATGQLFLTGNTIYF
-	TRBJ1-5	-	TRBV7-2	TGTGCCAGCAGCCCCGGGGGTTCTCAGCCCCAGCATTTT	CASSPGGSQPQHF
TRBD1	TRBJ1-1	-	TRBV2	TGTGCCAGCAGTGACCCCACAGGGGTGGGCACTGAAGCTTTCTTT	CASSDPTGVGTEAFF
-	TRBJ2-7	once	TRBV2	TGTGCCAGCAATAATCCGTACAGGTTCAGGGAGCAGTACTTC	CASNNPYRFREQYF
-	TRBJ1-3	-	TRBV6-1	TGTGCCAGCAGGGCGATGGGGGGGGCGGGAAACACCATATATTTT	CASRAMGGAGNTIYF
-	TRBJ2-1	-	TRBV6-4	TGTGCCAGCAGTGCCCAAGAGGCAAATGAGCAGTTCTTC	CASSAQEANEQFF
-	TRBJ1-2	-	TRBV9	TGTGCCAGCAGCGTAGTTTCAGGGGACTATGGCTACACCTTC	CASSVVSGDYGYTF
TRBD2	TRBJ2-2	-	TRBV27	TGTGCCAGCAAGGTCTCCGGGGGGGCCGGTTCCGGGGAGCTGTTTTTT	CASKVSGGAGSGELFF
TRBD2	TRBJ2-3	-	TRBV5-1	TGCGCCAGCAGCGTTGGACTAGCGGGGGGCACAGATACGCAGTATTTT	CASSVGLAGGTDTQYF
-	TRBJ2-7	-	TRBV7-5	TGTGTCAGAAGCTTAGAGGGACAGGGGGCGCAAGAGCAGTACTTC	CVRSLEGQGAQEQYF
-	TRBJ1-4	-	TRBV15	TGTGCCACCAGCAGAGGTCACAGGGATTTCGAAAAACTGTTTTTT	CATSRGHRDFEKLFF
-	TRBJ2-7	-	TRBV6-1	TGTGCCAGCAGTGAGTGGGCTCCGCAGGGCGAGCAGTACTTC	CASSEWAPQGEQYF
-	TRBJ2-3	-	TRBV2	TGTGCCAGCAGTAAGGGACAATCCACAGATACGCAGTATTTT	CASSKGQSTDTQYF
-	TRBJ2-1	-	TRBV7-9	TGTGCCAGCAGCCCCCGGAGGGCTGAGCAGTTCTTC	CASSPRRAEQFF
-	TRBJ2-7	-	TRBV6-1	TGTGCCAGCAGTGAACTGCGTTACGAGCAGTACTTC	CASSELRYEQYF
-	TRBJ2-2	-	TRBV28	TGTGCCAGCAGTTTGGGGGGCGGGGGAGCCACCGGGGAGCTGTTTTTT	CASSLGGGGATGELFF
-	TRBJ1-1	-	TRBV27	TGTGCCAGCAGTTTATCAATCGGGGCTGAAGCTTTCTTT	CASSLSIGAEAFF
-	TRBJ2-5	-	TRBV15	TGTGCCACCAGCGCTAGCTTTGAGTCCTCTACCCAGTACTTC	CATSASFESSTQYF
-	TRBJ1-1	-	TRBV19	TGTGCCAGTAGTCTGCAGGGGATGAACACTGAAGCTTTCTTT	CASSLQGMNTEAFF
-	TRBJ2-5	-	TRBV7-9	TGTGCCAGCAGCCCTTTCAGGGGTTCGGAGACCCAGTACTTC	CASSPFRGSETQYF
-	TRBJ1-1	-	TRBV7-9	TGTGCCAGCATCCTGGGAAGGGCAGGGGACACTGAAGCTTTCTTT	CASILGRAGDTEAFF
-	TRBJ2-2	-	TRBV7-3	TGTGCCAGCAGCTTGGGGCAGAACACCGGGGAGCTGTTTTTT	CASSLGQNTGELFF
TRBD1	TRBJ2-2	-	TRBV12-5	TGTGCTAGTGGTTTGGTTATTCTGGACAGGGCAAACACCGGGGAGCTGTTTTTT	CASGLVILDRANTGELFF
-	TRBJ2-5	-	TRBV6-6	TGTGCCAGCAGTCCATCTCTGGGGGGATCGAAAGAGACCCAGTACTTC	CASSPSLGGSKETQYF
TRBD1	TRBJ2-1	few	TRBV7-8	TGTGCCAGCAGCTTAAGGGGGCCCCACAGCTCCTACAATGAGCAGTTCTTC	CASSLRGPHSSYNEQFF
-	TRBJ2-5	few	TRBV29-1	TGCAGCGTTGTTGTGGGAGAAGAGACCCAGTACTTC	CSVVVGEETQYF
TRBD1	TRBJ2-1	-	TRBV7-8	TGTGCCAGCAGCTGGGACAGGGAATACAATGAGCAGTTCTTC	CASSWDREYNEQFF
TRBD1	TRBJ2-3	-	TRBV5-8	TGTGCCAGCAGCTTGGGACAGGGGCTTGTCACAGATACGCAGTATTTT	CASSLGQGLVTDTQYF
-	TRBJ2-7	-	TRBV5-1	TGCGCCAGCAGCTTGGGCGGGTTCTACGAGCAGTACTTC	CASSLGGFYEQYF